The source of this T cell receptor beta chain is a study of T cell changes during pregnancy in multiple sclerosis. The repertoire was sequenced with immunoSEQ multiplex PCR; TCRdb's copy has only in-frame clones and lacks some. There are about 77,000 clones in the sample; approximately 94% occur only once, and 2% to 3% lies in the top ten. CDR3 size: 10 residues. CDR1 is MGHDK and CDR2 is SYGVNS in the germline V gene. V dropped 6 bases and J dropped 10 bases, with 6 bases sitting between them. The sequence was collected from a female donor in good health, enrolled as a control in a pregnancy study. The V call is TRBV25-1, the J call TRBJ1-4, with D unresolved. Source: peripheral blood, taken after pregnancy. The DNA for the CDR3 is TGTGCCAGCAGAGGCGGAAAACTGTTTTTT. This translates into CASRGGKLFF.